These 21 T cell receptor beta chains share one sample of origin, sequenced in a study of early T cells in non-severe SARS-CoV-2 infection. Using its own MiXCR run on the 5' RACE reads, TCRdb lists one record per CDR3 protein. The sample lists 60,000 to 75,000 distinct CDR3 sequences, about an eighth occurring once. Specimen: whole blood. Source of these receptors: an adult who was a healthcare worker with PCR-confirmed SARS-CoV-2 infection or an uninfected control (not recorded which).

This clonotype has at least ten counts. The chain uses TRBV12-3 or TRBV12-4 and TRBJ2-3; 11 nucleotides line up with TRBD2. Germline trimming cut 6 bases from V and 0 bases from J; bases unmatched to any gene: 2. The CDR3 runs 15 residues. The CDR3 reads CASRRLAGSTDTQYF. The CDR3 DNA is TGTGCCAGCAGACGACTAGCGGGGAGCACAGATACGCAGTATTTT.

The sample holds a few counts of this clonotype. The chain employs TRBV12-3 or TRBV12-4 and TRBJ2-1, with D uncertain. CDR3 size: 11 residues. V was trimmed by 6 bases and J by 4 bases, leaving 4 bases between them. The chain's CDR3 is CASSKYNEQFF. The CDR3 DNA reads TGTGCCAGCAGCAAGTACAATGAGCAGTTCTTC.

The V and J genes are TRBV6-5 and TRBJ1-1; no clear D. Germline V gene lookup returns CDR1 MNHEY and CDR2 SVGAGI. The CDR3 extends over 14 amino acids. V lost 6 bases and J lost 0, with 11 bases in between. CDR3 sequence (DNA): TGTGCCAGCAGGGTGGATGGGATGAACACTGAAGCTTTCTTT. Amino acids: CASRVDGMNTEAFF.

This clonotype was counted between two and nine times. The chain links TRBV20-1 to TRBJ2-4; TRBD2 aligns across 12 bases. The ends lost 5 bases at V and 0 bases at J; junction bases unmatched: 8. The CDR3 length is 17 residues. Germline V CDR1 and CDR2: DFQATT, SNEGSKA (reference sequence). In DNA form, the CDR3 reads TGCAGTGCTGGTCTAGCGGGAGGGCCAGGAGCCAAAAACATTCAGTACTTC. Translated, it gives CSAGLAGGPGAKNIQYF.

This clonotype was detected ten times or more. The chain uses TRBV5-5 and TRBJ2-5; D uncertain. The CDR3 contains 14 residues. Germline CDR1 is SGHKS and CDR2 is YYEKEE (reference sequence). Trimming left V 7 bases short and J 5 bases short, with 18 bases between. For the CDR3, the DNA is TGTGCCAGCCGCGGAGCTCCGGAGTTCGAGACCCAGTACTTC. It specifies CASRGAPEFETQYF.

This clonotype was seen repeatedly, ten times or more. CDR3 region: CASQPFGGGYGYTF. The DNA for the CDR3 is TGTGCCAGCCAACCATTCGGAGGCGGCTATGGCTACACCTTC. This chain links TRBV6-1 with TRBJ1-2, with D unclear. With 8 bases removed from V and 4 bases from J, the gap between germline ends came to 17 bases. This CDR3 spans 14 amino acids. Per the germline V gene, CDR1 is MNHNS and CDR2 is SASEGT.

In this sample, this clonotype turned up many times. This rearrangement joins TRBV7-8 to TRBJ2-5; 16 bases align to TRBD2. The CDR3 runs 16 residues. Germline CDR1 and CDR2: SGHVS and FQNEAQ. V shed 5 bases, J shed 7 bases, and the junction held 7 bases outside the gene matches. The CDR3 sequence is CASSPGLAGGRTTQYF. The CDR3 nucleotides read TGTGCCAGCAGCCCGGGACTAGCGGGAGGGAGGACGACCCAGTACTTC.

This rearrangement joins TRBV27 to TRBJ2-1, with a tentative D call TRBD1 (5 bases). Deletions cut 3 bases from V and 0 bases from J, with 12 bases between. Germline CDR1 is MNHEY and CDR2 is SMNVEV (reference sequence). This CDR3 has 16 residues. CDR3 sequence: CASSFRRGHSYNEQFF. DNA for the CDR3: TGTGCCAGCAGTTTCCGAAGGGGCCACTCCTACAATGAGCAGTTCTTC.

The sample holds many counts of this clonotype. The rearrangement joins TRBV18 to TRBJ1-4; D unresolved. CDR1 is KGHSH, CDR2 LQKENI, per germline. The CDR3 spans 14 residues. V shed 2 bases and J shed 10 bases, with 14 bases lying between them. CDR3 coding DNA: TGTGCCAGCTCACCAGTGAGGGAAGCTGGAAAACTGTTTTTT. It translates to CASSPVREAGKLFF.

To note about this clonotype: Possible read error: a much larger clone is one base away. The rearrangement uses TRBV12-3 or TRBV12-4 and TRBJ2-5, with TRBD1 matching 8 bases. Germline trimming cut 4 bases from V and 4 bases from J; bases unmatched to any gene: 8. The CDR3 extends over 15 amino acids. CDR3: CASSWGDRMGETQYF. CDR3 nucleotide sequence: TGTGCCAGCAGTTGGGGGGACAGGATGGGAGAGACCCAGTACTTC.

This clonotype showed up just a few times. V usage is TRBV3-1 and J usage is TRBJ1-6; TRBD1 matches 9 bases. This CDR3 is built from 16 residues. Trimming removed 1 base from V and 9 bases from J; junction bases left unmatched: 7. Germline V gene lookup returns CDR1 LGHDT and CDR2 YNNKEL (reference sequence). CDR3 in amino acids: CASSQGGTGWSSPLHF. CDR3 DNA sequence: TGTGCCAGCAGCCAAGGGGGGACAGGGTGGAGTTCACCCCTCCACTTT.

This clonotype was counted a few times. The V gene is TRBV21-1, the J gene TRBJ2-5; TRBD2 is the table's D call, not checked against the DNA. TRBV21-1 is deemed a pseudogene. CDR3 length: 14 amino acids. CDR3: CASIGELAEETQYF. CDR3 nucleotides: TGTGCCAGTATAGGGGAGCTAGCGGAAGAGACCCAGTACTTC.

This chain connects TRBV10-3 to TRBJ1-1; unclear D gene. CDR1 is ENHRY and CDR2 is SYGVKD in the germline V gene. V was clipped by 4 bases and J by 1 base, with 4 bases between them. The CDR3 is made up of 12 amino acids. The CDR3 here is CAISAQNTEAFF. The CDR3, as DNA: TGTGCCATCAGTGCACAGAACACTGAAGCTTTCTTT.

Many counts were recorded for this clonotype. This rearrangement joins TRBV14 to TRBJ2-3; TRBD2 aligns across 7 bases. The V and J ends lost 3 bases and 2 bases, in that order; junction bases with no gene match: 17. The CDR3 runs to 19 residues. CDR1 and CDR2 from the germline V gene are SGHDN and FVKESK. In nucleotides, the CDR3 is TGTGCCAGCAGCCACGTGCTAGCGGATTTTTTCCTATCCACAGATACGCAGTATTTT. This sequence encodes CASSHVLADFFLSTDTQYF.

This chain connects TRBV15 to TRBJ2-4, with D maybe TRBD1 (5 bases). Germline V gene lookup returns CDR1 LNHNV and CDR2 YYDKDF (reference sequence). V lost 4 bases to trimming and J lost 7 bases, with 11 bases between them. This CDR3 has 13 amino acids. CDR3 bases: TGTGCCACCAGCACGAAACCAGGGAACATTCAGTACTTC. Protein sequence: CATSTKPGNIQYF.

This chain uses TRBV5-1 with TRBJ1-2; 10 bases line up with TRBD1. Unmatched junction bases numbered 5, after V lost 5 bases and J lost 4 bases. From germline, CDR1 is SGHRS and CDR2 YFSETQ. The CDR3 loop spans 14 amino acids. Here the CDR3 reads CASRRDRGSYGYTF. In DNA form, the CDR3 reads TGCGCCAGCAGGAGGGACAGGGGCTCCTATGGCTACACCTTC.

The CDR3 reads CSAILTGRETQYF. In nucleotides, the CDR3 is TGCAGTGCAATATTGACAGGGAGAGAGACCCAGTACTTC. The genes are TRBV20-1 and TRBJ2-5; 7 positions match TRBD1. J was trimmed by 4 bases and V by 6 bases; bases with no gene match: 8. Germline-derived CDR1 and CDR2 are DFQATT and SNEGSKA (reference sequence). CDR3 length: 13 amino acids.

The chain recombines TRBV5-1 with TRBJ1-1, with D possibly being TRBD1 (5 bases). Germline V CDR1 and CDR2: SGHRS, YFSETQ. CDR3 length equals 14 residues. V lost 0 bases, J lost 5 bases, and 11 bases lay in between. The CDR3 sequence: CASSLAPGRTEAFF. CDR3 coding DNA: TGCGCCAGCAGCTTGGCCCCAGGGCGGACTGAAGCTTTCTTT.

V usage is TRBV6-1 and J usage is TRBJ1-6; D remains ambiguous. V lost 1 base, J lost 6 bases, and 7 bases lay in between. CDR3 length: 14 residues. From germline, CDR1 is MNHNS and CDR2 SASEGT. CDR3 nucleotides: TGTGCCAGCAGTGAAGGGACTTTTAATTCACCCCTCCACTTT. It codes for CASSEGTFNSPLHF.

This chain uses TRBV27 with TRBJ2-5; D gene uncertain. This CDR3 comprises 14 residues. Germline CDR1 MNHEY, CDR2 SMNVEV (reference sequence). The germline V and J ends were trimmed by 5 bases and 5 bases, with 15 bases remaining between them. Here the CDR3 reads CASSPSRPPETQYF. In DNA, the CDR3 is TGTGCCAGCAGTCCCTCTCGACCCCCGGAGACCCAGTACTTC.

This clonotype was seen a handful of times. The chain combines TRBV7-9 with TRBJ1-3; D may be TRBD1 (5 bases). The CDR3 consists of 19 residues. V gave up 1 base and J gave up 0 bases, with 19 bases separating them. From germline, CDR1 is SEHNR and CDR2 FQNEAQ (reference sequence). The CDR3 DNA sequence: TGTGCCAGCAGCTTAGGATTTGAGGGGCCGCGACACTCTGGAAACACCATATATTTT. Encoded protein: CASSLGFEGPRHSGNTIYF.